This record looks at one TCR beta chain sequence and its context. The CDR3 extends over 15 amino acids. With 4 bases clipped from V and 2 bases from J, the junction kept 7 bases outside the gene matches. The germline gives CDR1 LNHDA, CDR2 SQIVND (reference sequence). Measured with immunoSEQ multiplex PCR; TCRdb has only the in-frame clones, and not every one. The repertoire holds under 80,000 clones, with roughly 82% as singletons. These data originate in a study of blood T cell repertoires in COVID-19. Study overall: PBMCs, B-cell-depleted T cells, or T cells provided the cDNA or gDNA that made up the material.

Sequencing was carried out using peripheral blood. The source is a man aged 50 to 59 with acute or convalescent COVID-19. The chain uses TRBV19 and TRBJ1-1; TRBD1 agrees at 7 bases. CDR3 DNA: TGTGCCAGTAGTAAGGCGGGACAGTACAACACTGAAGCTTTCTTT. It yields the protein CASSKAGQYNTEAFF.